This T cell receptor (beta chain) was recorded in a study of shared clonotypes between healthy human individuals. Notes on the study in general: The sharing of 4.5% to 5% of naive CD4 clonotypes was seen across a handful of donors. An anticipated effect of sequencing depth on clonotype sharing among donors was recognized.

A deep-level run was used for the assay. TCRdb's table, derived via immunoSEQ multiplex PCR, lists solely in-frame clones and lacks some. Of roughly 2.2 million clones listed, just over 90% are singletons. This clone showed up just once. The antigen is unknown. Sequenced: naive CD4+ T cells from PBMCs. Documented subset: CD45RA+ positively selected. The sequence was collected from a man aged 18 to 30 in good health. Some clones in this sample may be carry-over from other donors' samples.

CDR3 sequence reads: CASSHLISRGDEQYF. The CDR3 DNA reads as TGTGCCAGCAGCCACTTAATCAGTCGAGGGGACGAGCAGTACTTC. The chain links TRBV14 to TRBJ2-7; D is tentatively TRBD1 or TRBD2 (5 bases each). Germline assignment: CDR1 SGHDN and CDR2 FVKESK. Trimming shortened V by 3 bases and J by 5 bases, and 17 bases separated the two germline ends. The CDR3 has 15 amino acids.